These T cell receptor beta chains were read from a single sample in a study of blood T cells in healthy people across ages. From the 5' RACE reads, TCRdb called clonotypes with MiXCR, one entry per CDR3 protein. The data show 710,000 or so distinct CDR3 sequences, about 20% seen once. Material: blood. The receptor source for this set is a man aged 70 or older in good health. CDR3s include the opening cysteine and the closing phenylalanine or tryptophan. D genes are given only for firm matches. Not every row has a clone size; where given, it reads once, few, many or a size class.

D: TRBD1
V: TRBV25-1
size: few
J: TRBJ1-4
CDR3: CASSDLLTGTAEKLFF
DNA: TGTGCCAGCAGTGATTTGTTGACAGGGACGGCTGAAAAACTGTTTTTT

D: -
V: TRBV11-2
size: -
J: TRBJ2-3
CDR3: CASSPTTNTDTQYF
DNA: TGTGCCAGCAGCCCTACGACCAACACAGATACGCAGTATTTT

D: -
V: TRBV6-6
size: -
J: TRBJ2-1
CDR3: CASRRGLYNEQFF
DNA: TGTGCCAGCAGACGAGGTCTCTACAATGAGCAGTTCTTC

D: -
V: TRBV4-1
size: -
J: TRBJ1-2
CDR3: CASSREGTISYGYTF
DNA: TGCGCCAGCAGCCGAGAGGGGACTATCTCTTATGGCTACACCTTC

D: -
V: TRBV12-3/TRBV12-4
size: few
J: TRBJ2-3
CDR3: CASRTFGGLRTDTQYF
DNA: TGTGCCAGCAGGACATTTGGCGGTTTGCGCACAGATACGCAGTATTTT

D: -
V: TRBV5-1
size: few
J: TRBJ2-5
CDR3: CASSLRQTQYF
DNA: TGCGCCAGCAGCTTGCGACAGACCCAGTACTTC

D: -
V: TRBV25-1
size: -
J: TRBJ1-1
CDR3: CASRRTDWGTEAFF
DNA: TGTGCCAGCAGGAGGACGGATTGGGGCACTGAAGCTTTCTTT

D: -
V: TRBV12-3/TRBV12-4
size: few
J: TRBJ2-3
CDR3: CASKLGKGTDAQYF
DNA: TGTGCCAGCAAATTAGGCAAGGGAACAGATGCGCAGTATTTT

D: TRBD2
V: TRBV15
size: -
J: TRBJ2-1
CDR3: CATSRDLAGATISYNEQFF
DNA: TGTGCCACCAGCAGAGATCTAGCGGGAGCCACGATATCCTACAATGAGCAGTTCTTC

D: -
V: TRBV12-3/TRBV12-4
size: few
J: TRBJ2-5
CDR3: CASSPGQGSYF
DNA: TGTGCCAGCAGTCCCGGCCAGGGGTCGTACTTC

D: -
V: TRBV5-1
size: few
J: TRBJ1-5
CDR3: CASSQDDNQPQHF
DNA: TGCGCCAGCAGCCAGGACGACAATCAGCCCCAGCATTTT

D: -
V: TRBV6-5
size: -
J: TRBJ2-1
CDR3: CASRMDSNNEQFF
DNA: TGTGCCAGCAGGATGGACAGCAACAATGAGCAGTTCTTC

D: TRBD2
V: TRBV13
size: many
J: TRBJ2-1
CDR3: CASSLFSGGDDEQFF
DNA: TGTGCCAGCAGCTTATTTAGCGGGGGTGACGATGAGCAGTTCTTC

D: TRBD2
V: TRBV12-3/TRBV12-4
size: -
J: TRBJ2-3
CDR3: CASSLGGTSEDAEYF
DNA: TGTGCCAGCAGTTTAGGTGGGACTAGTGAAGATGCGGAGTATTTT

D: -
V: TRBV6-5
size: few
J: TRBJ1-2
CDR3: CASSYDKVGYTF
DNA: TGTGCCAGCAGTTATGATAAGGTTGGCTACACCTTC

D: -
V: TRBV11-1
size: few
J: TRBJ2-3
CDR3: CASSLGRLAGILPDTQYF
DNA: TGTGCCAGCAGCTTAGGGCGACTGGCGGGAATCCTTCCAGATACGCAGTATTTT

D: -
V: TRBV4-3
size: -
J: TRBJ1-2
CDR3: CASSQDRGVRINYGYTF
DNA: TGCGCCAGCAGCCAAGATCGGGGGGTCCGGATAAACTATGGCTACACCTTC

D: -
V: TRBV7-2
size: few
J: TRBJ1-2
CDR3: CASSLATGANYGYTF
DNA: TGTGCCAGCAGCTTAGCGACAGGCGCTAACTATGGCTACACCTTC

D: -
V: TRBV20-1
size: -
J: TRBJ1-2
CDR3: CSAPTGPNWGYTF
DNA: TGCAGTGCGCCGACAGGCCCTAACTGGGGCTACACCTTC

D: -
V: TRBV6-2/TRBV6-3
size: few
J: TRBJ1-1
CDR3: CASIPGTDTEAFF
DNA: TGTGCCAGCATACCCGGGACTGACACTGAAGCTTTCTTT

D: TRBD2
V: TRBV4-3
size: few
J: TRBJ2-1
CDR3: CASSQRTSGDTYNEQFF
DNA: TGCGCCAGCAGCCAACGGACTAGCGGGGACACCTACAATGAGCAGTTCTTC

D: -
V: TRBV20-1
size: few
J: TRBJ2-1
CDR3: CSASRTNAAEQFF
DNA: TGCAGTGCTAGTCGGACAAACGCGGCTGAGCAGTTCTTC

D: TRBD1
V: TRBV7-9
size: -
J: TRBJ1-3
CDR3: CASSLGTGYGNTIYF
DNA: TGTGCCAGCAGCCTCGGGACAGGGTACGGAAACACCATATATTTT

D: TRBD2
V: TRBV12-3/TRBV12-4
size: -
J: TRBJ2-3
CDR3: CASSFSGGTDMQYF
DNA: TGTGCCAGCAGTTTTAGCGGGGGCACAGATATGCAGTATTTC

D: TRBD1
V: TRBV5-1
size: -
J: TRBJ2-2
CDR3: CASSHGTGGTGELFF
DNA: TGCGCCAGCAGCCATGGGACAGGGGGCACCGGGGAGCTGTTTTTT

D: TRBD1
V: TRBV5-1
size: -
J: TRBJ2-3
CDR3: CASSFEGAITDTQYF
DNA: TGCGCCAGCAGCTTTGAGGGGGCGATCACAGATACGCAGTATTTT

D: -
V: TRBV6-1
size: few
J: TRBJ2-1
CDR3: CASSEDRDTYNEQFF
DNA: TGTGCCAGCAGTGAAGATAGGGACACATACAATGAGCAGTTCTTC

D: -
V: TRBV7-9
size: few
J: TRBJ1-5
CDR3: CASSLGQSYQPQHF
DNA: TGTGCCAGCAGCTTAGGACAGTCATATCAGCCCCAGCATTTT

D: -
V: TRBV5-1
size: many
J: TRBJ2-5
CDR3: CASSYQETQYF
DNA: TGTGCCAGCAGTTACCAAGAGACCCAGTACTTC

D: TRBD2
V: TRBV20-1
size: -
J: TRBJ2-1
CDR3: CSAVNSGGLDEQFF
DNA: TGCAGTGCGGTTAATAGCGGGGGCCTCGATGAGCAGTTCTTC

D: -
V: TRBV5-1
size: few
J: TRBJ1-1
CDR3: CASSLGGADTEAFF
DNA: TGCGCCAGCAGCTTAGGGGGGGCCGACACTGAAGCTTTCTTT

D: TRBD2
V: TRBV12-3/TRBV12-4
size: -
J: TRBJ2-3
CDR3: CASSFGVDRGVIFTDTQYF
DNA: TGTGCCAGCAGTTTTGGGGTCGACCGGGGGGTGATATTCACAGATACGCAGTATTTT

D: -
V: TRBV28
size: -
J: TRBJ2-1
CDR3: CASTGQFYQTYNEQFF
DNA: TGTGCCAGCACAGGACAGTTTTACCAAACCTACAATGAGCAGTTCTTC